This is a list of T cell receptor beta chains from one sample in a study of regulatory T cells in long-lasting Graves disease. One entry per CDR3 protein, called by TCRdb with MiXCR from the multiplex PCR reads. The sample has some 600,000 distinct CDR3 sequences, 16% seen once. Another study also made use of these data, one on T cells in Graves' hyperthyroidism and ophthalmopathy.

The specimen comprised peripheral blood mononuclear cells (PBMCs), sampled at new diagnosis, from a patient treated with antithyroid drugs. The receptors come from a young man with Graves disease. CDR3s include the opening cysteine and the closing phenylalanine or tryptophan. A D gene is named only where the DNA matches it firmly. For some rows the clone size is stated as once, few or many, or as a class when expanded; others skip it.

V: TRBV7-9; size: -; J: TRBJ2-7; D: TRBD1; DNA: TGTGCCAGCAGCTTAGGACAGGGTAATCTGCACGAGCAGTACTTC; CDR3: CASSLGQGNLHEQYF
V: TRBV29-1; size: -; J: TRBJ2-1; D: -; DNA: TGCAGCGTTGAAAGGGGCGACTCCTACGAGCAGTTCTTC; CDR3: CSVERGDSYEQFF
V: TRBV7-3; size: few; J: TRBJ1-1; D: -; DNA: TGTGCCAGCAGCTTAACCCCAGACAGGTCCAAGGCTGAAGCTTTCTTT; CDR3: CASSLTPDRSKAEAFF
V: TRBV27; size: many; J: TRBJ2-1; D: TRBD2; DNA: TGTGCCAGCAGTTTGGGGAGGGCCTGGGATGAGCAGTTCTTC; CDR3: CASSLGRAWDEQFF
V: TRBV4-2; size: once; J: TRBJ2-2; D: TRBD1; DNA: TGTGCCAGCAGCCAAGGGGGAGCACAGGGGGCGACCACCGGGGAGCTGTTTTTT; CDR3: CASSQGGAQGATTGELFF
V: TRBV7-9; size: many; J: TRBJ2-1; D: TRBD2; DNA: TGTGCCAGCAGCTCCACCTACGGACTAGCGGGAGGATACAATGAGCAGTTCTTC; CDR3: CASSSTYGLAGGYNEQFF
V: TRBV10-3; size: many; J: TRBJ1-1; D: TRBD1; DNA: TGTGCCATCGGGCCGGGACAGCAGAACACTGAAGCTTTCTTT; CDR3: CAIGPGQQNTEAFF
V: TRBV20-1; size: -; J: TRBJ2-7; D: TRBD2; DNA: TGCAGTGCTAGAGATGGGGAGAGCGGGAGAAGCTTATACGAGCAGTACTTC; CDR3: CSARDGESGRSLYEQYF
V: TRBV6-1; size: -; J: TRBJ2-1; D: -; DNA: TGTGCCAGCAGTCCACAGGTTAACAATGAGCAGTTCTTC; CDR3: CASSPQVNNEQFF
V: TRBV7-9; size: many; J: TRBJ2-7; D: -; DNA: TGTGCCAGCAGCATCCGACAGACCTACGAGCAGTACTTC; CDR3: CASSIRQTYEQYF
V: TRBV7-9; size: few; J: TRBJ2-3; D: -; DNA: TGTGCCAGCACCCACAGGGTTGGCACAGATACGCAGTATTTT; CDR3: CASTHRVGTDTQYF
V: TRBV2; size: many; J: TRBJ2-5; D: TRBD2; DNA: TGTGCCAGCAATGTTCTAGCGGGAGGACTCCAGTACTTC; CDR3: CASNVLAGGLQYF
V: TRBV5-1; size: -; J: TRBJ1-2; D: -; DNA: TGCGCCAGTTCGAGGGAAGGTAAACCCTGGAGGTCTGGCTACACCTTC; CDR3: CASSREGKPWRSGYTF
V: TRBV16; size: many; J: TRBJ2-1; D: TRBD2; DNA: TGTGCCAGCAGCCAGCAACTAGCGGGGGGATACAATGAGCAGTTCTTC; CDR3: CASSQQLAGGYNEQFF
V: TRBV2; size: many; J: TRBJ2-2; D: -; DNA: TGTGCCAGCAGTGAAGTGGGGCGCAGGACCAACACCGGGGAGCTGTTTTTT; CDR3: CASSEVGRRTNTGELFF
V: TRBV5-5; size: many; J: TRBJ1-2; D: -; DNA: TGTGCCAGCAGCTTGGACAGCCGTGACTATGGCTACACCTTC; CDR3: CASSLDSRDYGYTF
V: TRBV20-1; size: many; J: TRBJ2-7; D: TRBD2; DNA: TGCAGTGCTAGCTCAAACTTGGGACTAGGGGGCGAGCAGTACTTC; CDR3: CSASSNLGLGGEQYF
V: TRBV5-1; size: -; J: TRBJ1-4; D: -; DNA: TGCGCCAGCAGCTTGGGTCTGGTGGAGAGTAATGAAAAACTGTTTTTT; CDR3: CASSLGLVESNEKLFF
V: TRBV29-1; size: few; J: TRBJ1-2; D: TRBD1; DNA: TGCAGCGTCAGGACAGGGATTAACTATGGCTACACCTTC; CDR3: CSVRTGINYGYTF
V: TRBV11-3; size: many; J: TRBJ2-2; D: TRBD1; DNA: TGTGCCAGCAGACGGGACAGGGATACCGGGGAGCTGTTTTTT; CDR3: CASRRDRDTGELFF
V: TRBV5-1; size: many; J: TRBJ2-7; D: -; DNA: TGCGCCAGCAGCTCCGCACAGGGAGGAGGGGCCTCCTACGAGCAGTACTTC; CDR3: CASSSAQGGGASYEQYF
V: TRBV30; size: many; J: TRBJ2-2; D: -; DNA: TGTGCCAGCCCCTCCAGGGCTGGGAACACCGGGGAGCTGTTTTTT; CDR3: CASPSRAGNTGELFF
V: TRBV3-1; size: few; J: TRBJ2-6; D: -; DNA: TGTGCCAGCAGCCGCCTCGGGACGCCTGGGGCCAACGTCCTGACTTTC; CDR3: CASSRLGTPGANVLTF
V: TRBV6-1; size: few; J: TRBJ1-4; D: -; DNA: TGTGCCAGCAGCCCTACATCCAGGCGTGAAAAACTGTTTTTT; CDR3: CASSPTSRREKLFF
V: TRBV2; size: many; J: TRBJ2-7; D: TRBD2; DNA: TGTGCCAGCAGTGAAGAGGGACTAGCGGGAGTCGAAGACGAGCAGTACTTC; CDR3: CASSEEGLAGVEDEQYF
V: TRBV13; size: -; J: TRBJ1-2; D: TRBD1; DNA: TGTGCCAGCAGGTTGAAGGGGGCGCCTGGCTACACCTTC; CDR3: CASRLKGAPGYTF
V: TRBV20-1; size: many; J: TRBJ1-5; D: TRBD1; DNA: TGCAGTGCCTCGACAGGGAGGTCCCAACATTTT; CDR3: CSASTGRSQHF
V: TRBV6-9; size: -; J: TRBJ1-5; D: -; DNA: TGTGCCAGCAGTTCACCGGGATTATATAGCAATCAGCCCCAGCATTTT; CDR3: CASSSPGLYSNQPQHF
V: TRBV30; size: -; J: TRBJ2-7; D: -; DNA: TGTGCCTGGACGTTAGGGGACTACGAGCAGTACTTC; CDR3: CAWTLGDYEQYF
V: TRBV5-4; size: few; J: TRBJ2-2; D: -; DNA: TGTGCCAGCAGCCGGGGACAGAACACCGGGGAGCTGTTTTTT; CDR3: CASSRGQNTGELFF
V: TRBV7-3; size: once; J: TRBJ2-3; D: TRBD2; DNA: TGTGCCAGCAGCTTAACGGGAATAGCGGGAGGGCAAGATACGCAGTATTTT; CDR3: CASSLTGIAGGQDTQYF
V: TRBV7-3; size: many; J: TRBJ2-3; D: -; DNA: TGTGCCAGCAGCTTAACGGGTCCAGATACGCAGTATTTT; CDR3: CASSLTGPDTQYF
V: TRBV6-2/TRBV6-3; size: few; J: TRBJ2-1; D: -; DNA: TGTGCCAGCTCCGGACTTTCCGGGGAGCAGTTCTTC; CDR3: CASSGLSGEQFF
V: TRBV16; size: few; J: TRBJ2-2; D: -; DNA: TGTGCCAGCAGCAGAGAACAGGTGAACACCGGGGAGCTGTTTTTT; CDR3: CASSREQVNTGELFF
V: TRBV27; size: many; J: TRBJ2-1; D: TRBD2; DNA: TGTGCCAGCAGGGGACTAGCGGGAGGGCTCCCCCCTGATGAGCAGTTCTTC; CDR3: CASRGLAGGLPPDEQFF
V: TRBV7-3; size: -; J: TRBJ2-2; D: TRBD2; DNA: TGTGCCAGCAGCTCTGGACTAGTCTGGCCCGGGGAGCTGTTTTTT; CDR3: CASSSGLVWPGELFF
V: TRBV12-3/TRBV12-4; size: many; J: TRBJ2-5; D: -; DNA: TGTGCCAGCACCTGGGGGATACAAGAGACCCAGTACTTC; CDR3: CASTWGIQETQYF
V: TRBV5-5; size: few; J: TRBJ2-4; D: -; DNA: TGTGCCAGCAGCTTGGTGGCGGCAATAGCCAAAAACATTCAGTACTTC; CDR3: CASSLVAAIAKNIQYF
V: TRBV7-9; size: -; J: TRBJ2-5; D: -; DNA: TGTGCCAGCAGCCATCCAACAGGGATGGAGACCCAGTACTTC; CDR3: CASSHPTGMETQYF
V: TRBV5-5; size: -; J: TRBJ2-2; D: TRBD2; DNA: TGTGCCAGCAGCCCCTGGGGAGGGCCTTATGACACCGGGGAGCTGTTTTTT; CDR3: CASSPWGGPYDTGELFF
V: TRBV28; size: many; J: TRBJ1-4; D: TRBD1; DNA: TGTGCCAGCAGTGGGACAGGCCTGGAACCAGAAAAACTGTTTTTT; CDR3: CASSGTGLEPEKLFF
V: TRBV6-1; size: many; J: TRBJ2-5; D: TRBD2; DNA: TGTGCCAGCAGCCGGGGACTATACTACCAAGAGACCCAGTACTTC; CDR3: CASSRGLYYQETQYF
V: TRBV29-1; size: few; J: TRBJ1-1; D: -; DNA: TGCAGCGTCTATGTGGACGGTGCTGCTGACAATGAAGCTTTCTTT; CDR3: CSVYVDGAADNEAFF
V: TRBV14; size: -; J: TRBJ2-7; D: -; DNA: TGTGCCAGCAGCCGAGGACGGAGGCCCAACGAGCAGTACTTC; CDR3: CASSRGRRPNEQYF
V: TRBV3-1; size: -; J: TRBJ2-5; D: -; DNA: TGTGCCAGCAGCCAAGAAGCCGGGGAGACCCAGTACTTC; CDR3: CASSQEAGETQYF
V: TRBV7-2; size: -; J: TRBJ2-7; D: -; DNA: TGTGCCAGCAGCGTACAGACAGGCAGCGAGCAGTACTTC; CDR3: CASSVQTGSEQYF
V: TRBV2; size: many; J: TRBJ2-7; D: -; DNA: TGTGCCACCTCTCGTGGGGTCGGGAACGAGCAGTACTTC; CDR3: CATSRGVGNEQYF
V: TRBV19; size: few; J: TRBJ1-5; D: TRBD1; DNA: TGTGCCAGTAGTACCCAGGACAGGGAAAGATACAATCAGCCCCAGCATTTT; CDR3: CASSTQDRERYNQPQHF
V: TRBV30; size: -; J: TRBJ2-2; D: -; DNA: TGTGCCTGGAGTGTAGGGGGGACCGGGGAGCTGTTTTTT; CDR3: CAWSVGGTGELFF
V: TRBV29-1; size: many; J: TRBJ2-7; D: TRBD2; DNA: TGCAGCGTTGAGAAGCCTAGCGGGACCTACGAGCAGTACTTC; CDR3: CSVEKPSGTYEQYF
V: TRBV6-2/TRBV6-3; size: few; J: TRBJ2-1; D: TRBD2; DNA: TGTGCCAGCAGTAGACTAGCGGGAGGGCCGAAGAATGAGCAGTTCTTC; CDR3: CASSRLAGGPKNEQFF
V: TRBV6-2/TRBV6-3; size: -; J: TRBJ2-5; D: -; DNA: TGTGCCAGCAGTTCCCTCGACAGCCACCAAGAGACCCAGTACTTC; CDR3: CASSSLDSHQETQYF
V: TRBV7-2; size: few; J: TRBJ2-3; D: -; DNA: TGTGCCAGCAGCTTAGCCACTTCGGGAGATACGCAGTATTTT; CDR3: CASSLATSGDTQYF
V: TRBV12-3/TRBV12-4; size: few; J: TRBJ2-1; D: -; DNA: TGTGCCAGCAGAGGGAGTCTCTACAATGAGCAGTTCTTC; CDR3: CASRGSLYNEQFF
V: TRBV12-3/TRBV12-4; size: once; J: TRBJ2-5; D: -; DNA: TGTGTCAGCAGTTTAGTTAGGGGAGAGACCCAGTACTTC; CDR3: CVSSLVRGETQYF
V: TRBV12-3/TRBV12-4; size: many; J: TRBJ1-1; D: -; DNA: TGTGCCAGCAGTCCCTCTGTCGGGGCGAACACTGAAGCTTTCTTT; CDR3: CASSPSVGANTEAFF